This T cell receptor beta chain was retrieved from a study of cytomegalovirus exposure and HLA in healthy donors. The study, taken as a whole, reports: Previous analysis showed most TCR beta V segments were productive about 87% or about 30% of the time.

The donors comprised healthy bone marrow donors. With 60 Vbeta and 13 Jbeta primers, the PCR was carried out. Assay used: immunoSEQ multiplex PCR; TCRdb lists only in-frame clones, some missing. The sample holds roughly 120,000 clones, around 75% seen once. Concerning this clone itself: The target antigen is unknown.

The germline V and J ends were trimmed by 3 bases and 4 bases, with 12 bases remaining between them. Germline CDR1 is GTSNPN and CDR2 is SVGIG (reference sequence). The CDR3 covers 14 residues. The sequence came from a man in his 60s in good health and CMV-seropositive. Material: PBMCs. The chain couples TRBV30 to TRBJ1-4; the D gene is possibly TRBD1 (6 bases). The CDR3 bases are TGTGCCTGGAGCAAGAGAGGGGGTAATGAAAAACTGTTTTTT. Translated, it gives CAWSKRGGNEKLFF.